The entry that follows covers one T cell receptor (beta chain) sequence. Its antigen is not identified. The study reverse transcribed the entire isolated RNA, so it sequenced expressed TCRB transcripts. Only in-frame clones appear in the TCRdb table, and some are missing; sequencing was by immunoSEQ multiplex PCR. The data hold under 130,000 clones, with 25% to 35% observed a single time. The sample belongs to a study of beta chain features in type 1 diabetes. General study results and limits: People with Type 1 diabetes carried modestly yet significantly shorter TCRB CDR3s in all four CD4+ subsets.

CDR1 is LNHDA, CDR2 SQIVND, per germline (reference sequence). The CDR3 has 13 amino acids. The V end lost 6 bases, the J end lost 4 bases, and 10 bases lay between the germline ends. This TCR came from a woman aged 18-30 years with type 1 diabetes. The specimen sequenced was central memory CD4+ T cells from blood. This rearrangement joins TRBV19 to TRBJ1-3, with a tentative D call TRBD1 (6 bases). The CDR3 DNA follows: TGTGCCAGTAGACAGGGTTCCGGAAACACCATATATTTT. It translates to CASRQGSGNTIYF.